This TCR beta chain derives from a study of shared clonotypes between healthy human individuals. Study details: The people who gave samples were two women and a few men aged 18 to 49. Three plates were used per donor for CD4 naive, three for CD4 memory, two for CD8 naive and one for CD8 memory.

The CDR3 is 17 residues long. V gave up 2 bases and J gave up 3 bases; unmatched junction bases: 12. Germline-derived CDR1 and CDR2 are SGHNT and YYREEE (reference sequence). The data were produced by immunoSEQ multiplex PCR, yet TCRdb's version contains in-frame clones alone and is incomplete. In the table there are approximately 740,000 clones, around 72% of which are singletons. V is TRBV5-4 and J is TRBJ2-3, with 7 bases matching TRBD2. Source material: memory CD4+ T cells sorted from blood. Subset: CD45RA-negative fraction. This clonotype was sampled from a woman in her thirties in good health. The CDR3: CASSLALWTGGTDTQYF. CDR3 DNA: TGTGCCAGCAGCTTAGCCCTTTGGACGGGAGGAACAGATACGCAGTATTTT. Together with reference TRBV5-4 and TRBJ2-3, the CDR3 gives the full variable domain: ETGVTQSPTHLIKTRGQQVTLRCSSQSGHNTVSWYQQALGQGPQFIFQYYREEENGRGNFPPRFSGLQFPNYSSELNVNALELDDSALYLCASSLALWTGGTDTQYFGPGTRLTVL.